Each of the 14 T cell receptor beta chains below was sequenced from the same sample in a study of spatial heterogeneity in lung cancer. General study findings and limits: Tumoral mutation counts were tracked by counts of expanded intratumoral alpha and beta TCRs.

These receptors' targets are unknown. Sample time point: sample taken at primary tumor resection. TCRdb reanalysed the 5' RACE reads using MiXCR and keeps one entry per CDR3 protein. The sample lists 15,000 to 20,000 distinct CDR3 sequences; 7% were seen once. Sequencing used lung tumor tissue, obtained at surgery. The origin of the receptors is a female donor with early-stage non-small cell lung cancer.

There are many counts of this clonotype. CDR3 sequence (DNA): TGTGCCAGCAGCTTAGGGGGGACAGGGGTAATGACTGAAGCTTTCTTT. Encoded protein: CASSLGGTGVMTEAFF. The genes are TRBV7-2 and TRBJ1-1; 10 bases are a match to TRBD1. The germline CDR1 and CDR2 sequences are SGHTA and FQGNSA. The CDR3 is made up of 16 amino acids. Losses at the gene ends were 1 base for V and 5 bases for J; bases not matched to a gene: 7.

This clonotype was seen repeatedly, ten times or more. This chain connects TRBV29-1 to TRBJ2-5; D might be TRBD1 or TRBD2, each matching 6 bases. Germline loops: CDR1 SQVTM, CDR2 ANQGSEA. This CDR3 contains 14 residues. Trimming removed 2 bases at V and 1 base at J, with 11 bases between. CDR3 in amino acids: CSVERGDFQETQYF. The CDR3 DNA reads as TGCAGCGTTGAAAGGGGGGACTTCCAAGAGACCCAGTACTTC.

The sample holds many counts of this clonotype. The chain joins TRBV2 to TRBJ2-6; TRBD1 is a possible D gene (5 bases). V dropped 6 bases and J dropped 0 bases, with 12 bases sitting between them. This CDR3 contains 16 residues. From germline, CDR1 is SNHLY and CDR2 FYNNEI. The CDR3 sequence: CASSPLQGSGANVLTF. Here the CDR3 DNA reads TGTGCCAGCAGCCCGCTTCAGGGCTCTGGGGCCAACGTCCTGACTTTC.

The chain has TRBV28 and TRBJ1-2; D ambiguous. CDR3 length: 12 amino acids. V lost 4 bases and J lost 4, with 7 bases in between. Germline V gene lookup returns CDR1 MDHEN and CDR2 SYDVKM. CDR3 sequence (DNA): TGTGCCAGCAGTTCCTTTCCCTATGGCTACACCTTC. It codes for CASSSFPYGYTF.

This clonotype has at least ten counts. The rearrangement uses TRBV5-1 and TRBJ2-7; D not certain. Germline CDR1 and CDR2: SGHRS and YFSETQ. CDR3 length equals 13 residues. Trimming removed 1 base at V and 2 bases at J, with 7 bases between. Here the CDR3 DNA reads TGCGCCAGCAGCTTGCTGTTCGCCTACGAGCAGTACTTC. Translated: CASSLLFAYEQYF.

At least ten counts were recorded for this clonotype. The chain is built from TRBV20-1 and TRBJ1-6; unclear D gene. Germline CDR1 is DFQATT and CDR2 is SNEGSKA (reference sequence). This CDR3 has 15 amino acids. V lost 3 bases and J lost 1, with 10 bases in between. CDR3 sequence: CSASSTESYNSPLHF. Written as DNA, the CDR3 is TGCAGTGCTAGCAGTACCGAGTCCTATAATTCACCCCTCCACTTT.

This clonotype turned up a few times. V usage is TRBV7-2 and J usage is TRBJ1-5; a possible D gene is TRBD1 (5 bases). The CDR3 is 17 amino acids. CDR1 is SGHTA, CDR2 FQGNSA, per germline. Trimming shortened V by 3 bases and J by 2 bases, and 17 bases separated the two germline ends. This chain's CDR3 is CASSLIQGVDGNQPQHF. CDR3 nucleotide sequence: TGTGCCAGCAGCTTGATTCAAGGGGTGGACGGCAATCAGCCCCAGCATTTT.

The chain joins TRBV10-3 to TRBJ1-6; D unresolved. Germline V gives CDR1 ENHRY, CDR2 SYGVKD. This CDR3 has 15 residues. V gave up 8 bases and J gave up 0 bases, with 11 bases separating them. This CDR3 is CAIAEGRSYNSPLHF. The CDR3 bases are TGTGCCATCGCGGAAGGGCGCTCCTATAATTCACCCCTCCACTTT.

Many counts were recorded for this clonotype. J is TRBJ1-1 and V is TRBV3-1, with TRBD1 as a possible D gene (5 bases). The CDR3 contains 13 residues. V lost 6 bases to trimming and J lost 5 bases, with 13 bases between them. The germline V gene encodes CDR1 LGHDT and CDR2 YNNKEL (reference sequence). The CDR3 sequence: CASSPGSPTEAFF. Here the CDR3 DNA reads TGTGCCAGCAGTCCAGGGTCCCCAACTGAAGCTTTCTTT.

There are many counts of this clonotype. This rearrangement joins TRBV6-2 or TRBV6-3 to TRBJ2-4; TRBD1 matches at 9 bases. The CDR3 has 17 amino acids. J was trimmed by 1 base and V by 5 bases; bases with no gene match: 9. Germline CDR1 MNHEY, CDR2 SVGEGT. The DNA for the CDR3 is TGTGCCAGCAGTGGGGGAGACAGGGGGTATGCCAAAAACATTCAGTACTTC. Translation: CASSGGDRGYAKNIQYF.

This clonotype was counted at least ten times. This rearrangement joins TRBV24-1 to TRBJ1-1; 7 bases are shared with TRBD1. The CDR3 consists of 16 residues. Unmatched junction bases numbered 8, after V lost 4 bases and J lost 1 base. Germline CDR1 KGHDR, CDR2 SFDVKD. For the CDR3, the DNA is TGTGCCACCAGTGACTCTCGACAGGGAGGGAACACTGAAGCTTTCTTT. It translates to CATSDSRQGGNTEAFF.

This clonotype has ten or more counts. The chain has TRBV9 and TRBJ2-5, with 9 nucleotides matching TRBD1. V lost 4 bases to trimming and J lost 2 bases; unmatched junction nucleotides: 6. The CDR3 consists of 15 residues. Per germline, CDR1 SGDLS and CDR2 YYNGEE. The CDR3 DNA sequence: TGTGCCAGCAGCTCCGGGACAGGGCAACAAGAGACCCAGTACTTC. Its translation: CASSSGTGQQETQYF.

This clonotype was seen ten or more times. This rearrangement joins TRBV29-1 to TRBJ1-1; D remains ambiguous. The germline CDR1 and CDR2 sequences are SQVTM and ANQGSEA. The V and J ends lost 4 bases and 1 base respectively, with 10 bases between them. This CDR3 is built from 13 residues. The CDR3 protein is CSVGRTENTEAFF. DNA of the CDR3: TGCAGCGTTGGACGGACGGAGAACACTGAAGCTTTCTTT.

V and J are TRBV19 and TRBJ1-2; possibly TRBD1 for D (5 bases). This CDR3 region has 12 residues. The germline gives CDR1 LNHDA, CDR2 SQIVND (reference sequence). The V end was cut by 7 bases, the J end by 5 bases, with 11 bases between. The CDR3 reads CASTPDRYGYTF. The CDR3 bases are TGTGCCAGTACCCCCGACAGATATGGCTACACCTTC.